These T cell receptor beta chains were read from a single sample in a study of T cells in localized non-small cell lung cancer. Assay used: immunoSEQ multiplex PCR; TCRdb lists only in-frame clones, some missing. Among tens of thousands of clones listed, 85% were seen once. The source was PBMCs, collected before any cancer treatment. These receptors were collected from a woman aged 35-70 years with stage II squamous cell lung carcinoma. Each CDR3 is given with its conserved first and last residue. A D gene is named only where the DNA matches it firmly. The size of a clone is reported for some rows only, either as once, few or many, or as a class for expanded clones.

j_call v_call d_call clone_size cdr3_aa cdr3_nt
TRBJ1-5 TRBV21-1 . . CASITYRGNQPQHF TGTGCCAGCATAACCTACAGGGGGAATCAGCCCCAGCATTTT
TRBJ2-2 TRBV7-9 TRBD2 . CASSSREGWYTGELFF TGTGCCAGCAGCTCAAGGGAGGGATGGTACACCGGGGAGCTGTTTTTT
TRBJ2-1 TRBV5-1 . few CASWDGSSYNEQFF TGCGCCAGCTGGGACGGAAGCTCCTACAATGAGCAGTTCTTC
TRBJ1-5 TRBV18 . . CASSPRTEDQPQHF TGTGCCAGCTCACCAAGGACAGAAGATCAGCCCCAGCATTTT
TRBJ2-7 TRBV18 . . CASSPPGARAYEQYF TGTGCCAGCTCACCACCGGGGGCCAGAGCCTACGAGCAGTACTTC
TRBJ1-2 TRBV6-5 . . CASSYGLFGYTF TGTGCCAGCAGTTACGGGTTATTTGGCTACACCTTC
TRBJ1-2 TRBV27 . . CASSFTRGKGSVRHYGYTF TGTGCCAGCAGTTTCACCCGGGGAAAGGGCTCGGTACGGCACTATGGCTACACCTTC
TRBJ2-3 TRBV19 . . CASSAHRSTDTQYF TGTGCCAGTTCCGCCCACAGGAGCACAGATACGCAGTATTTT
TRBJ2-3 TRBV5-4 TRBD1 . CASRKGQGGTDTQYF TGTGCCAGCAGAAAGGGACAGGGCGGCACAGATACGCAGTATTTT
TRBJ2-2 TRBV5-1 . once CASRSSGTNTGELFF TGCGCCAGCAGGAGTTCCGGGACCAACACCGGGGAGCTGTTTTTT
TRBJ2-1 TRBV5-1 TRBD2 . CASSPGTSGAFYNEQFF TGCGCCAGCAGCCCCGGTACTAGCGGGGCGTTCTACAATGAGCAGTTCTTC
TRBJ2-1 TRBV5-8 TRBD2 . CASSRRGEYNEQFF TGTGCCAGCAGCCGCCGGGGGGAGTACAATGAGCAGTTCTTC
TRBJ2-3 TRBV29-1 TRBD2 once CSVEEAGGRADTQYF TGCAGCGTCGAGGAAGCGGGAGGCCGAGCAGATACGCAGTATTTT